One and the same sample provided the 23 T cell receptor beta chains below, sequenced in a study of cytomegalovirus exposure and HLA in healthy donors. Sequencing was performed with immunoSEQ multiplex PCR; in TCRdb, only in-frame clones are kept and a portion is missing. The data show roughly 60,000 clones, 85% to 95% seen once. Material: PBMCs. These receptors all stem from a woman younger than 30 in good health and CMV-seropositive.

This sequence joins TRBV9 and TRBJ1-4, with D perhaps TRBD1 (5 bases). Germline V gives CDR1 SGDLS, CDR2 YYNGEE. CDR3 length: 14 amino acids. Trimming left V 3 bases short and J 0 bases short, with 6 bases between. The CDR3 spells CASSAGATNEKLFF. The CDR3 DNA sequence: TGTGCCAGCAGCGCGGGGGCAACTAATGAAAAACTGTTTTTT.

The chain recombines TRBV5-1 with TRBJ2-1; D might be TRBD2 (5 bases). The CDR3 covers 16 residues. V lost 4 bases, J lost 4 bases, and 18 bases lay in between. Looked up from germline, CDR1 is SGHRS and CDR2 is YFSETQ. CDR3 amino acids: CASSQAMRAPYNEQFF. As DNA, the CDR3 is TGCGCCAGCAGCCAGGCGATGAGGGCTCCTTACAATGAGCAGTTCTTC.

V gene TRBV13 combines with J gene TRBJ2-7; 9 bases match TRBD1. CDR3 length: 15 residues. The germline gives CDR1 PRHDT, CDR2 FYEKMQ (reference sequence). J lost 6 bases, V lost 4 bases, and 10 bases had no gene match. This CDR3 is CASSSTKTGGIEQYF. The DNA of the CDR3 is TGTGCCAGCAGCTCTACCAAGACAGGGGGTATCGAGCAGTACTTC.

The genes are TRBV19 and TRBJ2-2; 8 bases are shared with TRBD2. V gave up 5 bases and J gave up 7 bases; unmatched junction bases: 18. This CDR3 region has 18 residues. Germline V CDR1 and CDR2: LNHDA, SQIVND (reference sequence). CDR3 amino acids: CASSGLSGLAGNFGELFF. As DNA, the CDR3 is TGTGCCAGTAGTGGCCTGAGTGGTCTAGCGGGTAATTTCGGGGAGCTGTTTTTT.

This CDR3 reads CAISDDRDLGYTF. CDR3 sequence (DNA): TGTGCCATCAGTGATGACAGGGATCTTGGCTACACCTTC. The rearrangement links TRBV10-3 to TRBJ1-2; 7 positions agree with TRBD1. From germline, CDR1 is ENHRY and CDR2 SYGVKD. J was trimmed by 7 bases and V by 3 bases; bases with no gene match: 5. CDR3 length equals 13 residues.

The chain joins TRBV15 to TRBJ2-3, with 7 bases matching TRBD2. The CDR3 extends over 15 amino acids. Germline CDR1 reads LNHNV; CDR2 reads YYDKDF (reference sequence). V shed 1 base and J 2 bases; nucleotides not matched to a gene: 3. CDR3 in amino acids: CATSRVGGSTDTQYF. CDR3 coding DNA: TGTGCCACCAGCAGAGTGGGAGGGTCCACAGATACGCAGTATTTT.

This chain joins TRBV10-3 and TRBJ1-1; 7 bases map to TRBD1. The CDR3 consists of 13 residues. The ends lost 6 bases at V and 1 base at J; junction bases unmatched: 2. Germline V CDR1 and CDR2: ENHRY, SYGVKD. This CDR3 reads CAIRTGTNTEAFF. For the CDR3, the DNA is TGTGCCATCAGGACAGGGACGAACACTGAAGCTTTCTTT.

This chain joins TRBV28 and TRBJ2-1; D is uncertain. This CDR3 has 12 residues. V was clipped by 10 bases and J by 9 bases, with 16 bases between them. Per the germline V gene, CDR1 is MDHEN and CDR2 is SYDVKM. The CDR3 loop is CATNEPAGEQFF. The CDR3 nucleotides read TGTGCCACCAATGAGCCCGCCGGTGAGCAGTTCTTC.

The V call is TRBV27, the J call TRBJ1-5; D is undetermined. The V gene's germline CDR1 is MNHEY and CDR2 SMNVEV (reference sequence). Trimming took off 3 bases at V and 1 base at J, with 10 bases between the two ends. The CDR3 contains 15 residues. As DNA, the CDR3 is TGTGCCAGCAGTTTGGGCGTCGGAAGCAATCAGCCCCAGCATTTT. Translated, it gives CASSLGVGSNQPQHF.

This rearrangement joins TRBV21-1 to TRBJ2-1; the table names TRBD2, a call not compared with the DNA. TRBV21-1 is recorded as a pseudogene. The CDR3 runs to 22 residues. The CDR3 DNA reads TGTGCCAGCATCAAAGGGGGTTTACCGGGACTAGCGGGACTGGCGACCTACAATGAGCAGTTCTTC. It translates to CASIKGGLPGLAGLATYNEQFF.

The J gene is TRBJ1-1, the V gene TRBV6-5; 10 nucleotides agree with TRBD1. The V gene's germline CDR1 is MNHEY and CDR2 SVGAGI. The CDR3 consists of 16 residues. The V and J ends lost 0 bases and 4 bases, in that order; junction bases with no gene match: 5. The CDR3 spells CASSYSRRTGGTEAFF. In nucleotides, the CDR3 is TGTGCCAGCAGTTACTCCCGGAGGACAGGGGGCACTGAAGCTTTCTTT.

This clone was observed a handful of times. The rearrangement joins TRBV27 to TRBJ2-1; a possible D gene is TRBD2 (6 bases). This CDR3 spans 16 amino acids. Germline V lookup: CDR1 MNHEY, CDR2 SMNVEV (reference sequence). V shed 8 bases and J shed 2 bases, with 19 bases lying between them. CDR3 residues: CASCSGGSIAYNEQFF. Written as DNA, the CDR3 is TGTGCCAGCTGCTCCGGGGGTAGTATCGCCTACAATGAGCAGTTCTTC.

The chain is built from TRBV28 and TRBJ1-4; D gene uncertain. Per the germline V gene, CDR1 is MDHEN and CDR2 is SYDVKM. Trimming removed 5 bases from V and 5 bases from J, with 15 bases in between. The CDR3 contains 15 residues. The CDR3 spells CASSIMTGINEKLFF. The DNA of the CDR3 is TGTGCCAGCAGTATCATGACCGGGATAAATGAAAAACTGTTTTTT.

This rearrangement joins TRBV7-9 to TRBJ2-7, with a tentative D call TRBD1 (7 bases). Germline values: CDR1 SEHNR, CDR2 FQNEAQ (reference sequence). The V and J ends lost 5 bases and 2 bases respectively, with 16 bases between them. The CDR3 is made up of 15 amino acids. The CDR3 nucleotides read TGTGCCAGCAGCCTCCAGGGGGGTCCACCCTACGAGCAGTACTTC. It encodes CASSLQGGPPYEQYF.

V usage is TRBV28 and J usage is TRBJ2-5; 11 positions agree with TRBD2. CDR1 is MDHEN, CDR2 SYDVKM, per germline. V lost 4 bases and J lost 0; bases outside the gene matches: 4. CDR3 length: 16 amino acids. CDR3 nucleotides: TGTGCCAGCAGTTCAACTAGCGGGGGAAACCAAGAGACCCAGTACTTC. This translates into CASSSTSGGNQETQYF. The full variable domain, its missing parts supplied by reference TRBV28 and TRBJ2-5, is DVKVTQSSRYLVKRTGEKVFLECVQDMDHENMFWYRQDPGLGLRLIYFSYDVKMKEKGDIPEGYSVSREKKERFSLILESASTNQTSMYLCASSSTSGGNQETQYFGPGTRLLVL.

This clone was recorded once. CDR3 region: CASSQDESNSPLHF. In nucleotides, the CDR3 is TGCGCCAGCAGCCAAGATGAGTCTAATTCACCCCTCCACTTT. This chain links TRBV4-3 with TRBJ1-6; D gene uncertain. Germline CDR1 LGHNA, CDR2 YSLEER. The CDR3 loop spans 14 amino acids. V was trimmed by 0 bases and J by 6 bases, leaving 6 bases between them.

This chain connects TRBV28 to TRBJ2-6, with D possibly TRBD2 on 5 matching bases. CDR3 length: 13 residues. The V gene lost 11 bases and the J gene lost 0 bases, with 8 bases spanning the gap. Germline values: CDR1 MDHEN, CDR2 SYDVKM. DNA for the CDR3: TGTGCCGGCGGGCGCTCTGGGGCCAACGTCCTGACTTTC. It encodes CAGGRSGANVLTF. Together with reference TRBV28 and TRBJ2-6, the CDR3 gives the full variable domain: DVKVTQSSRYLVKRTGEKVFLECVQDMDHENMFWYRQDPGLGLRLIYFSYDVKMKEKGDIPEGYSVSREKKERFSLILESASTNQTSMYLCAGGRSGANVLTFGAGSRLTVL.

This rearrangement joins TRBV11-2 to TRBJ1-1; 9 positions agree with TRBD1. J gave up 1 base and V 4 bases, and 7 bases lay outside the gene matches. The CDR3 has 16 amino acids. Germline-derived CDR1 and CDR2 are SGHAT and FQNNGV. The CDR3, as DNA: TGTGCCAGCAGCTCCTACAGGGGGCGAAGGAACACTGAAGCTTTCTTT. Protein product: CASSSYRGRRNTEAFF.

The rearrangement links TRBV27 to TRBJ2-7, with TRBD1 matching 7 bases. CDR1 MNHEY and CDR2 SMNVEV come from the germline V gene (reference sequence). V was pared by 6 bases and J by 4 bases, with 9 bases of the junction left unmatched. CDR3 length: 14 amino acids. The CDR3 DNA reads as TGTGCCAGCAGCCCGACAGGGTTGGGTTACGAGCAGTACTTC. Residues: CASSPTGLGYEQYF.

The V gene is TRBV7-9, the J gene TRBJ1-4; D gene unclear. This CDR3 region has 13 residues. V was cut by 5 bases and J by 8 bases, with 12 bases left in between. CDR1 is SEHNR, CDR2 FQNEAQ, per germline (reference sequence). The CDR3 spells CASSPDGREKLFF. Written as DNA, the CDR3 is TGTGCCAGCAGCCCCGACGGGAGGGAAAAACTGTTTTTT.

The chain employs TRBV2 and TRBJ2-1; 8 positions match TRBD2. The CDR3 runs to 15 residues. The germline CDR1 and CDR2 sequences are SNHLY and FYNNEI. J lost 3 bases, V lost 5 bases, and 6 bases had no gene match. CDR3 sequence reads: CASSSTSGLYNEQFF. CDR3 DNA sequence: TGTGCCAGCAGTTCTACTAGCGGCCTCTACAATGAGCAGTTCTTC.

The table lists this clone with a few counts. The CDR3 region has the DNA TGTGCCAGCAGCCAAGTAGGGGGTTCTGGAAACACCATATATTTT. It is translated as CASSQVGGSGNTIYF. The chain recombines TRBV14 with TRBJ1-3; a possible D gene is TRBD1 (6 bases). With 1 base removed from V and 1 base from J, the gap between germline ends came to 8 bases. Germline CDR1 SGHDN, CDR2 FVKESK. This CDR3 comprises 15 residues.

The CDR3 DNA reads as TGCGCCAGCAGCCCACAGGGGAAACTTGGGGAGCAGTACTTC. Translating gives CASSPQGKLGEQYF. The V and J genes are TRBV4-1 and TRBJ2-7; the match to TRBD1 covers 7 bases. CDR1 is MGHRA, CDR2 YSYEKL, per germline. V gave up 4 bases and J gave up 7 bases; unmatched junction bases: 10. This CDR3 is built from 14 residues.